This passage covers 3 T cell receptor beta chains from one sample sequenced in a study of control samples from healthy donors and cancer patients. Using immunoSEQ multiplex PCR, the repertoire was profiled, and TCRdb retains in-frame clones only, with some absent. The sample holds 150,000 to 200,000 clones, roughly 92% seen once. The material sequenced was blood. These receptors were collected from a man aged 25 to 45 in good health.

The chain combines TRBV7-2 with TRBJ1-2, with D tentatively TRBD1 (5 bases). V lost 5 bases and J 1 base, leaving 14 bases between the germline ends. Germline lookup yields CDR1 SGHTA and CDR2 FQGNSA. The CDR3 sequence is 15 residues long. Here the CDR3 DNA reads TGTGCCAGCAGCCCTCAGAGGGGCCTTAACTATGGCTACACCTTC. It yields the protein CASSPQRGLNYGYTF.

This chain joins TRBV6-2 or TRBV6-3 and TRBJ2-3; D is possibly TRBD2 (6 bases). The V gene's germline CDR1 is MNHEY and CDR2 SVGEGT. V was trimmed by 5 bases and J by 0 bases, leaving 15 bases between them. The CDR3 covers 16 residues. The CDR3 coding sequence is TGTGCCAGCAGTCTTCGACTAGTATCTAGCACAGATACGCAGTATTTT. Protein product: CASSLRLVSSTDTQYF.

CDR3 nucleotide sequence: TGTGCCAGCAGTCCAGTGAGCCTACGTGAAAAACTGTTTTTT. Amino acids: CASSPVSLREKLFF. The J gene is TRBJ1-4, the V gene TRBV28; D gene uncertain. Trimming removed 5 bases from V and 7 bases from J, with 14 bases in between. The CDR3 length is 14 residues. The V gene's germline CDR1 is MDHEN and CDR2 SYDVKM.